A selection of T cell receptor beta chains follows, all from one sample in a study of cytomegalovirus exposure and HLA in healthy donors. Produced via immunoSEQ multiplex PCR; TCRdb's table is partial and in-frame only. Here the sample spans about 52,000 clones, more than 65% being singletons. The sequenced sample was PBMCs. These receptors came from a woman between 45 and 60 years old in good health and CMV-seronegative. Each CDR3 is given with its conserved first and last residue. A D gene is named only where the DNA matches it firmly. Part of the rows lack a size; the others show once, few, many or a class for expanded clones.

V gene: TRBV19
clone size: -
D gene: -
J gene: TRBJ1-5
CDR3 protein: CASSPRTVGNQPQHF
CDR3 DNA: TGTGCCAGTAGCCCCCGGACAGTCGGCAATCAGCCCCAGCATTTT

V gene: TRBV27
clone size: -
D gene: -
J gene: TRBJ1-6
CDR3 protein: CASRGGSDNSPLHF
CDR3 DNA: TGTGCCAGCAGGGGGGGTTCCGATAATTCACCCCTCCACTTT

V gene: TRBV29-1
clone size: -
D gene: TRBD1
J gene: TRBJ2-1
CDR3 protein: CSVVPFGGGQGAINEQFF
CDR3 DNA: TGCAGCGTTGTCCCCTTCGGGGGGGGACAGGGGGCGATCAATGAGCAGTTCTTC

V gene: TRBV10-3
clone size: -
D gene: -
J gene: TRBJ1-4
CDR3 protein: CAISEALEKEKLFF
CDR3 DNA: TGTGCCATCAGTGAGGCCCTGGAGAAGGAAAAACTGTTTTTT

V gene: TRBV21-1
clone size: -
D gene: -
J gene: TRBJ2-7
CDR3 protein: CASSKAPDRDPPLEQYF
CDR3 DNA: TGTGCCAGCAGCAAAGCCCCGGACAGGGACCCCCCGTTGGAGCAGTACTTC

V gene: TRBV2
clone size: -
D gene: -
J gene: TRBJ2-7
CDR3 protein: CASSGTSYSYEQYF
CDR3 DNA: TGTGCCAGCAGTGGGACTTCCTACTCCTACGAGCAGTACTTC

V gene: TRBV19
clone size: -
D gene: TRBD1
J gene: TRBJ2-5
CDR3 protein: CASSIDRRTGDRKTQYF
CDR3 DNA: TGTGCCAGTAGTATAGATCGTAGGACAGGGGACAGGAAGACCCAGTACTTC

V gene: TRBV7-9
clone size: -
D gene: -
J gene: TRBJ2-1
CDR3 protein: CASSLSGSYNEQFF
CDR3 DNA: TGTGCCAGCAGCCTATCGGGATCTTACAATGAGCAGTTCTTC

V gene: TRBV29-1
clone size: -
D gene: -
J gene: TRBJ2-5
CDR3 protein: CSVVSGGYQETQYF
CDR3 DNA: TGCAGCGTTGTTTCAGGGGGGTACCAAGAGACCCAGTACTTC

V gene: TRBV29-1
clone size: -
D gene: -
J gene: TRBJ1-5
CDR3 protein: CSVGDNSNQPQHF
CDR3 DNA: TGCAGCGTTGGTGACAATAGCAATCAGCCCCAGCATTTT

V gene: TRBV10-1
clone size: -
D gene: -
J gene: TRBJ2-5
CDR3 protein: CASSESTGKETQYF
CDR3 DNA: TGCGCCAGCAGTGAGTCGACCGGGAAAGAGACCCAGTACTTC

V gene: TRBV7-6
clone size: -
D gene: -
J gene: TRBJ1-2
CDR3 protein: CASSFSTENYGYTF
CDR3 DNA: TGTGCCAGCAGCTTCTCTACAGAGAACTATGGCTACACCTTC

V gene: TRBV2
clone size: -
D gene: TRBD2
J gene: TRBJ2-7
CDR3 protein: CASSGPTGLAGDYEQYF
CDR3 DNA: TGTGCCAGCAGTGGCCCTACAGGACTAGCGGGAGACTACGAGCAGTACTTC

V gene: TRBV11-2
clone size: -
D gene: -
J gene: TRBJ2-3
CDR3 protein: CASSQTVNTQYF
CDR3 DNA: TGTGCCAGCAGCCAGACAGTAAATACGCAGTATTTT

V gene: TRBV10-1
clone size: few
D gene: TRBD1
J gene: TRBJ2-7
CDR3 protein: CASSPTGTGDIPLYEQYF
CDR3 DNA: TGCGCCAGCAGTCCGACCGGGACAGGGGATATCCCCTTGTACGAGCAGTACTTC